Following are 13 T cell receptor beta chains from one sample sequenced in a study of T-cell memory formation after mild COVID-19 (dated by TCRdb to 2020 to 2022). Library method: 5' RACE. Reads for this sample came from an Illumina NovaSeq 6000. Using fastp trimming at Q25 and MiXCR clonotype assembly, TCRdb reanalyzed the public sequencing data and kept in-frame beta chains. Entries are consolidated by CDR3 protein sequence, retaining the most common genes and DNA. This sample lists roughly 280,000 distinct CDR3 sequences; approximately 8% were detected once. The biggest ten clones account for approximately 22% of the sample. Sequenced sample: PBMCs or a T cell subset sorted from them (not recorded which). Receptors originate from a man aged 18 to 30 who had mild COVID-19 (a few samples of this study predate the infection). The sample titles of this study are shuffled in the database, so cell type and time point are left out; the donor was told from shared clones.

CDR3 loop: CSVGQEPNPIYGYTF. CDR3 bases: TGCAGCGTTGGCCAGGAGCCGAATCCCATCTATGGCTACACCTTC. J is TRBJ1-2 and V is TRBV29-1; D is unresolved. The V end lost 4 bases, the J end lost 4 bases, and 19 bases lay between the germline ends. CDR3 length: 15 residues. Germline assignment: CDR1 SQVTM and CDR2 ANQGSEA.

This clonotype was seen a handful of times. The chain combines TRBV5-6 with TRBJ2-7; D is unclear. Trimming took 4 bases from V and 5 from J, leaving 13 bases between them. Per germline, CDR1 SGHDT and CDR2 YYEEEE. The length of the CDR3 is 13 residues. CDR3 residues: CASSPGSLNEQYF. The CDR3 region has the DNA TGTGCCAGCAGCCCCGGCAGCCTCAACGAGCAGTACTTC.

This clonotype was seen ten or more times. CDR3: CASRDTGTGPEAFF. The DNA for the CDR3 is TGTGCCAGCAGGGATACCGGGACAGGGCCTGAAGCTTTCTTT. This chain joins TRBV12-3 or TRBV12-4 and TRBJ1-1, with 9 bases fitting TRBD1. There are 14 residues in the CDR3. The V segment lost 6 bases and the J segment 6 bases; nucleotides outside the gene matches: 8.

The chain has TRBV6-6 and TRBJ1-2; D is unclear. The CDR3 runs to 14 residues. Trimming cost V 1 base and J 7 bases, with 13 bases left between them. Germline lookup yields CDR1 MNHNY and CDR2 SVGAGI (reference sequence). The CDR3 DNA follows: TGTGCCAGCAGTTACTTTGTGGCCGTTACTGGCTACACCTTC. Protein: CASSYFVAVTGYTF.

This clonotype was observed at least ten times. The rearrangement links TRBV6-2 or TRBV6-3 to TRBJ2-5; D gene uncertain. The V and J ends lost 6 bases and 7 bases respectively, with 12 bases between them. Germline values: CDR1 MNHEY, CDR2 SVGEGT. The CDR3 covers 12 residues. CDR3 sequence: CASSGPGGTQYF. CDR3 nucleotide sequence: TGTGCCAGCAGCGGGCCTGGCGGGACCCAGTACTTC.

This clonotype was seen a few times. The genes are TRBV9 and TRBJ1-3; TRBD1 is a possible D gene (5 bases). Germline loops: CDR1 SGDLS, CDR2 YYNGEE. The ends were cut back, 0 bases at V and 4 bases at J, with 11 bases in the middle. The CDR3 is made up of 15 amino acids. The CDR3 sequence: CASSVGSQGGNTIYF. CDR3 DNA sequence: TGTGCCAGCAGCGTAGGTAGTCAGGGAGGAAACACCATATATTTT.

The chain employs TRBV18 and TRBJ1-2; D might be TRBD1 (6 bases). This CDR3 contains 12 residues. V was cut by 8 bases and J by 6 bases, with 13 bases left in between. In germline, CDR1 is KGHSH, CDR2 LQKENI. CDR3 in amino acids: CASAPGQNGYTF. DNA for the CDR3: TGTGCCAGCGCGCCGGGACAAAATGGCTACACCTTC.

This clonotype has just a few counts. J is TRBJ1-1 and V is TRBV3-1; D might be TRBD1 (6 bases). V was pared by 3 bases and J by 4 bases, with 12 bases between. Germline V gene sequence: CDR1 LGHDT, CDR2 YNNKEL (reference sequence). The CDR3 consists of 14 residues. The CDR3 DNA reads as TGTGCCAGCAGCCACGGACAGAAGGGCACTGAAGCTTTCTTT. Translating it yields CASSHGQKGTEAFF.

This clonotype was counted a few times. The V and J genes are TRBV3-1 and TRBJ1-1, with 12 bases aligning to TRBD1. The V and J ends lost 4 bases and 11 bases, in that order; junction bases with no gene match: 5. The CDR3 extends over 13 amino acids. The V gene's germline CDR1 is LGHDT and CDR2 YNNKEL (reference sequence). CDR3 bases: TGTGCCAGCAGCCTGGGACAGGGGGCTAGCGCTTTCTTT. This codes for CASSLGQGASAFF.

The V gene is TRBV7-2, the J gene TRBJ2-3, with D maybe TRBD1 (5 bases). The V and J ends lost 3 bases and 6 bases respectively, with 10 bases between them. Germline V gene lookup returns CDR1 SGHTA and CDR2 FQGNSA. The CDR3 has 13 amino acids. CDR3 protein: CASSFAKGDTQYF. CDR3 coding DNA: TGTGCCAGCAGCTTCGCAAAGGGGGATACGCAGTATTTT. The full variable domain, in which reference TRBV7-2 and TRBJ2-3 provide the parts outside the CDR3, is GAGVSQSPSNKVTEKGKDVELRCDPISGHTALYWYRQSLGQGLEFLIYFQGNSAPDKSGLPSDRFSAERTGGSVSTLTIQRTQQEDSAVYLCASSFAKGDTQYFGPGTRLTVL.

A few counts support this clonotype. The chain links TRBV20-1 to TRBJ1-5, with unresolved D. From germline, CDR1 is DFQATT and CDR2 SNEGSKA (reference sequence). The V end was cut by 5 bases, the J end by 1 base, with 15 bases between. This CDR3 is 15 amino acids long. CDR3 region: CSASQILGSNQPQHF. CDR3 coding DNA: TGCAGTGCTTCTCAAATACTCGGGAGCAATCAGCCCCAGCATTTT.

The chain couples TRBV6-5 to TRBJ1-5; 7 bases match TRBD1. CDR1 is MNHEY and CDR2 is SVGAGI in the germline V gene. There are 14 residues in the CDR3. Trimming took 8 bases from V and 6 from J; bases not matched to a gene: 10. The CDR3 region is CASSGGGGTQPQHF. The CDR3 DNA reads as TGTGCCAGCTCCGGGGGAGGGGGCACTCAGCCCCAGCATTTT.

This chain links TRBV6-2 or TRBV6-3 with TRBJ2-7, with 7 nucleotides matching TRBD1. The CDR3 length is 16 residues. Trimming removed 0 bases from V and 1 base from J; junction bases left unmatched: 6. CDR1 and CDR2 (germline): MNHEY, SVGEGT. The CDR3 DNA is TGTGCCAGCAGTTACTCGAGAGGGGGCAATTCCTACGAGCAGTACTTC. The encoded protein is CASSYSRGGNSYEQYF.